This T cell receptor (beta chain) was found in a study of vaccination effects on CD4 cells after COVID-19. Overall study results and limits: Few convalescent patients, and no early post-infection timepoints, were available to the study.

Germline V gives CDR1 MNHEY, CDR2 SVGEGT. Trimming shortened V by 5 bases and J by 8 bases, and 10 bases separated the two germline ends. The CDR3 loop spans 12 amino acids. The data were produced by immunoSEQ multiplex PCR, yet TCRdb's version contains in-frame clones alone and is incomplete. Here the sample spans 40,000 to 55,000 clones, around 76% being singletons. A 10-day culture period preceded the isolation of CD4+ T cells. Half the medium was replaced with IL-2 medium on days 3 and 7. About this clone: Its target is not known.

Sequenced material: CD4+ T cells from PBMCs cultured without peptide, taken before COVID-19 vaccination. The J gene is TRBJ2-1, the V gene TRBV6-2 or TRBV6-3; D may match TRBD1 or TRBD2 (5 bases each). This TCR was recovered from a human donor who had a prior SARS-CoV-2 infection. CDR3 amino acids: CASSATGHEQFF. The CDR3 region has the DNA TGTGCCAGCAGTGCTACGGGACATGAGCAGTTCTTC.